This TCR beta chain is from a study of T cell responses to AZD1222 COVID-19 vaccine. CDR1 SGHTA and CDR2 FQGNSA come from the germline V gene. The CDR3 loop spans 15 amino acids. The V and J ends lost 0 bases and 5 bases, in that order; junction bases with no gene match: 1. Repertoires were generated with immunoSEQ multiplex PCR, while TCRdb's copy carries only in-frame clones and drops some. The sample includes around 120,000 clones, roughly 90% of them seen just once. The sequence was obtained from an adult in good health. The chain joins TRBV7-2 to TRBJ2-2; 9 bases map to TRBD1. Sequences were derived from peripheral blood, sampled on day 0 of AZD1222 vaccination. CDR3 sequence: CASSLAGQGTGELFF. The CDR3 DNA is TGTGCCAGCAGCTTAGCCGGACAGGGGACCGGGGAGCTGTTTTTT.